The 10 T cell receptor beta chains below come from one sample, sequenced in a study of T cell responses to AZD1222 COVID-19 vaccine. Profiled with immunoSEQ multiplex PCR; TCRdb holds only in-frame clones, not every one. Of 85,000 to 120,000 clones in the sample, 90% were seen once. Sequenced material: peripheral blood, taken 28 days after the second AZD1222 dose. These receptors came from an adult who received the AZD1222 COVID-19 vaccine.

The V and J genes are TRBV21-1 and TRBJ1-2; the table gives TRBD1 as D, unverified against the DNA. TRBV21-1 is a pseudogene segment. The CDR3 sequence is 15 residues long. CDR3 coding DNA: TGTGCCAGCAGCAAAGATACCAGGTCGGACTATGGCTACACCTTC. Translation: CASSKDTRSDYGYTF.

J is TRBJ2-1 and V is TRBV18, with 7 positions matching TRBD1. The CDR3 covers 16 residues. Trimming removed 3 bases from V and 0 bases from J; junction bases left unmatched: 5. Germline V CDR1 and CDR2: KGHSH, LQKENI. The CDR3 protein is CASSPRDSPSYNEQFF. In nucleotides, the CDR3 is TGTGCCAGCTCACCTCGGGACAGCCCCTCCTACAATGAGCAGTTCTTC.

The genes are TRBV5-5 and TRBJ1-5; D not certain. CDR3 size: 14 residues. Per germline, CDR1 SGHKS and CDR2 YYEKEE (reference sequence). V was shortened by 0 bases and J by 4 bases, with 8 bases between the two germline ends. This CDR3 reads CASSLAGINQPQHF. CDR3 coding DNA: TGTGCCAGCAGCTTGGCGGGTATTAATCAGCCCCAGCATTTT.

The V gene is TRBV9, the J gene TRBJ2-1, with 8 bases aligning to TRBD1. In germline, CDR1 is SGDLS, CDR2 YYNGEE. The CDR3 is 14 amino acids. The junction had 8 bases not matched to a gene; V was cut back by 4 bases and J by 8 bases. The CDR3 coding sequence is TGTGCCAGCAGCCTCGGGACAGGTGACGATGAGCAGTTCTTC. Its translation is CASSLGTGDDEQFF.

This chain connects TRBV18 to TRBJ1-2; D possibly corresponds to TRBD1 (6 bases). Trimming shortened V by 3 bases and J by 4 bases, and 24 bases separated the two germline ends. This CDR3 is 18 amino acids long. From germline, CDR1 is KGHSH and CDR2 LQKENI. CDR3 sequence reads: CASSPSDSPHLSSYGYTF. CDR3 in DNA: TGTGCCAGCTCACCTTCGGACAGTCCGCACCTCTCCAGCTATGGCTACACCTTC.

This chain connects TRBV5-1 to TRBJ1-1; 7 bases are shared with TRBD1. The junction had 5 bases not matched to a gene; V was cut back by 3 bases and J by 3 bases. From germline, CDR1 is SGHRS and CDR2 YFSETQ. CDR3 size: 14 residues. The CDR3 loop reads CASSSQGRDTEAFF. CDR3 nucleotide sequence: TGCGCCAGCAGCTCACAGGGGCGGGACACTGAAGCTTTCTTT.

The CDR3 sequence: CASSDGARGAFF. CDR3 in DNA: TGTGCCAGCAGCGACGGGGCAAGGGGAGCTTTCTTT. The V and J genes are TRBV6-5 and TRBJ1-1; D may be TRBD1 (5 bases). This CDR3 comprises 12 residues. The V end was cut by 6 bases, the J end by 10 bases, with 15 bases between. The germline V gene has CDR1 MNHEY and CDR2 SVGAGI.

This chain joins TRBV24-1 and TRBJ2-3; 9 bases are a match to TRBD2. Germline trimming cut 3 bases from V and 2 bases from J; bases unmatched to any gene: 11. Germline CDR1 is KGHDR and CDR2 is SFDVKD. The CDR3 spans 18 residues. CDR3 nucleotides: TGTGCCACCAGTGATCCCACTCGTGGCGGGGGGGCCACAGATACGCAGTATTTT. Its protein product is CATSDPTRGGGATDTQYF.

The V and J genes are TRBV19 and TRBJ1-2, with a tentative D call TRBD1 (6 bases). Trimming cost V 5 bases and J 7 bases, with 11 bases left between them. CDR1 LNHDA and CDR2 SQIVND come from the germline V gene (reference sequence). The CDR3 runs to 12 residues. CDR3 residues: CASSPGTFGYTF. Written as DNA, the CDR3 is TGTGCCAGTAGTCCCGGGACATTTGGCTACACCTTC.

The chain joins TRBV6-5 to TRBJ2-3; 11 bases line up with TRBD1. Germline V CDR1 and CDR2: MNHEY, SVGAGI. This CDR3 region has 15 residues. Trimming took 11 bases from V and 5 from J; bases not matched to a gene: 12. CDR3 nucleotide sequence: TGTGCCGGACGACCGGGACAGGGGGTGGGAGATACGCAGTATTTT. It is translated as CAGRPGQGVGDTQYF.